A selection of T cell receptor beta chains follows, all from one sample in a study of blood T cell repertoires in COVID-19. TCRdb keeps only in-frame clones here, not all; method: immunoSEQ multiplex PCR. The sample yields roughly 100,000 clones, 70% to 85% seen once. Input material: peripheral blood. The receptors originated from a man between 60 and 75 years old with active or convalescent COVID-19. Each CDR3 is given with its conserved first and last residue. The order of the fields is clone size, J gene, D gene, V gene, CDR3 DNA, CDR3 protein. The D gene is left open where the match is weak. Clone sizes are given selectively: once, few, many, or a class where the clone is expanded.

. TRBJ2-5 TRBD1 TRBV24-1 TGTGCCACCAGCCTCGGACAGGGGGGTACCCAAGAGACCCAGTACTTC CATSLGQGGTQETQYF
. TRBJ2-1 . TRBV7-3 TGTGCCAGCAGCTTAAGCGGGACCCTCTCCTACAATGAGCAGTTCTTC CASSLSGTLSYNEQFF
. TRBJ2-1 TRBD1 TRBV6-6 TGTGCCAGCAGGATCACCGGGACAGGTTACAATGAGCAGTTCTTC CASRITGTGYNEQFF
few TRBJ1-2 . TRBV7-2 TGTGCCAGCAGCTTAGACACAGGACATAACTATGGCTACACCTTC CASSLDTGHNYGYTF
many TRBJ2-7 . TRBV6-5 TGTGCCAGCAGTTTCCTCACTTCCTCCTCCTACGAGCAGTACTTC CASSFLTSSSYEQYF
once TRBJ1-3 . TRBV28 TGTGCCAGCAGTTTAATGGAGGACTCTGGAAACACCATATATTTT CASSLMEDSGNTIYF
. TRBJ1-2 . TRBV3-1/TRBV3-2 TGTGCCAGCAGCCAGGTGACAGTCGATGGCTACACCTTC CASSQVTVDGYTF
. TRBJ1-3 TRBD1 TRBV2 TGTGCCAGCAGTGACCGACAGGGGACTGGAAACACCATATATTTT CASSDRQGTGNTIYF
. TRBJ1-3 . TRBV27 TGTGCCAGCAGTTTGTATTCTGGAAACACCATATATTTT CASSLYSGNTIYF
. TRBJ2-1 . TRBV27 TGTGCCAGCAGTTTCCTGGGCTCCAAGTACAATGAGCAGTTCTTC CASSFLGSKYNEQFF
. TRBJ1-2 . TRBV13 TGTGCCAGCAGCTTAGGACGGAACTATGGCTACACCTTC CASSLGRNYGYTF
. TRBJ2-7 TRBD2 TRBV6-5 TGTGCCAGTTCGGGACTAACTGACTACGAGCAGTACTTC CASSGLTDYEQYF
. TRBJ2-5 TRBD1 TRBV9 TGTGCCAGCAGCGTTAACAGGGGGCTGAGGGAGACCCAGTACTTC CASSVNRGLRETQYF
. TRBJ1-4 TRBD1 TRBV19 TGTGCCAGTAGTCGACGGGGACAGGGAGGTGAAAAACTGTTTTTT CASSRRGQGGEKLFF
. TRBJ2-3 TRBD2 TRBV27 TGTGCCAGCCGCGGGGGACCGCCGGATACGCAGTATTTT CASRGGPPDTQYF
. TRBJ1-6 . TRBV12-5 TGTGCTAGTGGCCTAGGACAGAATAATTCACCCCTCCACTTT CASGLGQNNSPLHF
. TRBJ1-3 . TRBV28 TGTGCCAGCACCTCCGGGACTCTCCGAAACACCATATATTTT CASTSGTLRNTIYF
. TRBJ1-1 TRBD1 TRBV6-5 TGTGCCAGCAAACCGACAGGGCGCACTGAAGCTTTCTTT CASKPTGRTEAFF
. TRBJ2-3 TRBD2 TRBV7-2 TGTGCCAGCAGCCCCGTTAGGTCTAGCGGATCTGGGGGGCAGTATTTT CASSPVRSSGSGGQYF
. TRBJ1-5 TRBD1 TRBV25-1 TGTGCCAGCAGTGGAGGGGGCAACAATCAGCCCCAGCATTTT CASSGGGNNQPQHF
. TRBJ1-1 . TRBV12-3/TRBV12-4 TGTGCCAGCTCAGCGTCTGGGACTGAAGCTTTCTTT CASSASGTEAFF